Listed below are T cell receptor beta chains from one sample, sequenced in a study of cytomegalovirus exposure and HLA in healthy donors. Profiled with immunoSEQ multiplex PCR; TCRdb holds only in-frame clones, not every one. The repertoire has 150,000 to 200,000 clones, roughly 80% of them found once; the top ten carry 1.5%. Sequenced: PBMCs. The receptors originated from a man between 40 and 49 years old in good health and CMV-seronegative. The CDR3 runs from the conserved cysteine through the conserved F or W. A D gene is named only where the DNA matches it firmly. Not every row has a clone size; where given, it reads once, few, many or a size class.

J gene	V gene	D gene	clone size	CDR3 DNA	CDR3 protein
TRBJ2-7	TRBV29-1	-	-	TGCAGCGTTGCCGACTCAGAGCAGTACTTC	CSVADSEQYF
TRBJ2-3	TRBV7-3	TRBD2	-	TGTGCCAGCAGCTTAATGATGACTAGCGGTCGCACAGATACGCAGTATTTT	CASSLMMTSGRTDTQYF
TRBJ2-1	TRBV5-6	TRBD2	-	TGTGCCAGCAGCTACCGACTAAGCTCGGGAGGAAATGAGCAGTTCTTC	CASSYRLSSGGNEQFF
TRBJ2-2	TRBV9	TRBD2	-	TGTGCCAGCAGCGCCCCTCTAGCGGGGGGCGCCTTTAACACCGGGGAGCTGTTTTTT	CASSAPLAGGAFNTGELFF
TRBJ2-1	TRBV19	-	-	TGTGCCAGTAGTATAGCGGCTAGCGTTAATGAGCAGTTCTTC	CASSIAASVNEQFF
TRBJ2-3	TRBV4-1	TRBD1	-	TGCGCCAGCAGCCACCACGGGACAGGGAGCACAGATACGCAGTATTTT	CASSHHGTGSTDTQYF
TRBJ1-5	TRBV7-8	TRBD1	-	TGTGCCAGCAGCTTTTGGGGACAGGGAGTTGGCAATCAGCCCCAGCATTTT	CASSFWGQGVGNQPQHF
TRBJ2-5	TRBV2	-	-	TGTGCCAGCAGTGAGACACAGGGTCGGGAGACCCAGTACTTC	CASSETQGRETQYF
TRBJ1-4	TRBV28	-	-	TGTGCCAGCAGTCGTATCCCAGGGATAACTAATGAAAAACTGTTTTTT	CASSRIPGITNEKLFF
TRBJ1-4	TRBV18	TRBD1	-	TGTGCCAGCTATTCCGGGACAGGGAATGAAAAACTGTTTTTT	CASYSGTGNEKLFF
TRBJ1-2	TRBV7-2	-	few	TGTGCCAGCAGCTTAGTTATGAGGGATGGTGGCTACACCTTC	CASSLVMRDGGYTF
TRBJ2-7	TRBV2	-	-	TGTGCCAGCAGCCGAGCGTCTATAGAGCAGTACTTC	CASSRASIEQYF
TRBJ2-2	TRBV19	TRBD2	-	TGTGCCAGTAGTATCCGGACTAGAATCGACGGCGGGGAGCTGTTTTTT	CASSIRTRIDGGELFF
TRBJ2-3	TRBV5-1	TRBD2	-	TGCGCCAGCAGCTTATCGTCGGGGGGGGGCACAGATACGCAGTATTTT	CASSLSSGGGTDTQYF
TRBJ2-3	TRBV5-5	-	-	TGTGCCAGCAGCCAGGCCCTCCCAGATACGCAGTATTTT	CASSQALPDTQYF
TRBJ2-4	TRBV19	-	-	TGTGCCAGTAGTATTCTGGGTCTATCCCCGAGGGACAAAAACATTCAGTACTTC	CASSILGLSPRDKNIQYF
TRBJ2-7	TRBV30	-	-	TGTGCCTGGAGTGTGCTATTAGGGAGCTCCTACGAGCAGTACTTC	CAWSVLLGSSYEQYF
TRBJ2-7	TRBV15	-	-	TGTGCCACCAGCAGAGATAGGGGGGGCGCAAGGTACGAGCAGTACTTC	CATSRDRGGARYEQYF
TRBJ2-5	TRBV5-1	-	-	TGCGCCAGCAGCTTACCAAAAATCGACAGGAACCGAGAGACCCAGTACTTC	CASSLPKIDRNRETQYF
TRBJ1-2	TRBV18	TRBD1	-	TGTGCCAGCTCGGACAGGGTCTATGGCTACACCTTC	CASSDRVYGYTF
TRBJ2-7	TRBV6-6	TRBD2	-	TGTGCCAGCAGAGGGACTACCTACGAGCAGTACTTC	CASRGTTYEQYF
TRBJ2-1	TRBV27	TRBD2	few	TGTGCCAGCAGTACGGGAGGTGGCTCCTACAATGAGCAGTTCTTC	CASSTGGGSYNEQFF
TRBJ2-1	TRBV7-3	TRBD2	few	TGTGCCAGCAGGTTGGTAGCGGGAGATGAGCAGTTCTTC	CASRLVAGDEQFF
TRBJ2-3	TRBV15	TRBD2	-	TGTGCCACCAGCAGAGTACTAGCGGGGTACACAGATACGCAGTATTTT	CATSRVLAGYTDTQYF
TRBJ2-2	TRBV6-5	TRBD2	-	TGTGCCAGCAGCCGCTTCGGGCGGGGGACCGGGGAGCTGTTTTTT	CASSRFGRGTGELFF